This T cell receptor beta chain stems from a study of cytomegalovirus exposure and HLA in healthy donors. Study outcomes and limitations: It was reported that TCR beta sequences correctly inferred the HLA-A and HLA-B alleles for most subjects.

Trimming cost V 1 base and J 3 bases, with 7 bases left between them. The CDR3 sequence is 14 residues long. The germline V gene encodes CDR1 MNHNS and CDR2 SASEGT. A word on this clone: Its antigen is as yet unknown. Other DNA sequences in the same sample also yield this CDR3.

The PCR had 60 Vbeta and 13 Jbeta primers. Using immunoSEQ multiplex PCR, the repertoire was profiled, and TCRdb retains in-frame clones only, with some absent. The sample consists of tens of thousands of clones, approximately 80% of them appearing once. The sample comprised PBMCs. The gene calls are TRBV6-1 and TRBJ1-5; D remains ambiguous. This TCR came from a woman between 35 and 50 years old in good health and CMV-seropositive. The CDR3 bases are TGTGCCAGCAGTGAAGGGCAGAACAATCAGCCCCAGCATTTT. Translating gives CASSEGQNNQPQHF.